The T cell receptor (beta chain) under discussion was sequenced for a study of blood T cell repertoires in COVID-19. V lost 4 bases to trimming and J lost 6 bases; unmatched junction nucleotides: 5. Germline loops: CDR1 SGHVS, CDR2 FQNEAQ. CDR3 size: 14 residues. TCRdb keeps only in-frame clones here, not all; method: immunoSEQ multiplex PCR. The sample lists approximately 240,000 clones, approximately 80% seen once, with about 1.3% in the top ten. The chain recombines TRBV7-8 with TRBJ1-1; 10 bases agree with TRBD1. Sequencing was carried out using PBMCs or T cells enriched from blood (not recorded which). The clonotype originates from a woman in her thirties or forties with acute COVID-19. CDR3 region: CASSSDRGLAEAFF. DNA for the CDR3: TGTGCCAGCAGCTCTGACAGGGGGCTCGCTGAAGCTTTCTTT. Combining the CDR3 with reference TRBV7-8 and TRBJ1-1 gives the whole variable domain GAGVSQSPRYKVAKRGQDVALRCDPISGHVSLFWYQQALGQGPEFLTYFQNEAQLDKSGLPSDRFFAERPEGSVSTLKIQRTQQEDSAVYLCASSSDRGLAEAFFGQGTRLTVV.